This T cell receptor (beta chain) was identified in a study of OX40 agonist ivuxolimab in advanced cancers. In the study overall: The patients' treatment was ivuxolimab, an agonistic anti-OX40 (CD134) antibody.

Data came from immunoSEQ multiplex PCR; TCRdb stores just in-frame clones and leaves some out. The sample contains about 71,000 clones, 81% of which appear only once. Turning to this clone: Its specificity is not known.

Study observations and caveats: Averaged across samples, CD8+ T cells carried more expanded clones than CD4+ did.

The germline V gene encodes CDR1 SQVTM and CDR2 ANQGSEA. The CDR3 contains 12 residues. V was pared by 6 bases and J by 4 bases, with 7 bases between. This specimen was CD4+ or CD8+ T cells sorted from blood, taken in a trial of the OX40 agonist ivuxolimab. This receptor was obtained from an adult with an advanced solid tumor such as melanoma, head and neck, liver or kidney cancer. The V gene is TRBV29-1, the J gene TRBJ2-6; tentative D call: TRBD2 (5 bases). For the CDR3, the DNA is TGCAGCGTCGGGGAGGGGGCCAACGTCCTGACTTTC. It encodes CSVGEGANVLTF.